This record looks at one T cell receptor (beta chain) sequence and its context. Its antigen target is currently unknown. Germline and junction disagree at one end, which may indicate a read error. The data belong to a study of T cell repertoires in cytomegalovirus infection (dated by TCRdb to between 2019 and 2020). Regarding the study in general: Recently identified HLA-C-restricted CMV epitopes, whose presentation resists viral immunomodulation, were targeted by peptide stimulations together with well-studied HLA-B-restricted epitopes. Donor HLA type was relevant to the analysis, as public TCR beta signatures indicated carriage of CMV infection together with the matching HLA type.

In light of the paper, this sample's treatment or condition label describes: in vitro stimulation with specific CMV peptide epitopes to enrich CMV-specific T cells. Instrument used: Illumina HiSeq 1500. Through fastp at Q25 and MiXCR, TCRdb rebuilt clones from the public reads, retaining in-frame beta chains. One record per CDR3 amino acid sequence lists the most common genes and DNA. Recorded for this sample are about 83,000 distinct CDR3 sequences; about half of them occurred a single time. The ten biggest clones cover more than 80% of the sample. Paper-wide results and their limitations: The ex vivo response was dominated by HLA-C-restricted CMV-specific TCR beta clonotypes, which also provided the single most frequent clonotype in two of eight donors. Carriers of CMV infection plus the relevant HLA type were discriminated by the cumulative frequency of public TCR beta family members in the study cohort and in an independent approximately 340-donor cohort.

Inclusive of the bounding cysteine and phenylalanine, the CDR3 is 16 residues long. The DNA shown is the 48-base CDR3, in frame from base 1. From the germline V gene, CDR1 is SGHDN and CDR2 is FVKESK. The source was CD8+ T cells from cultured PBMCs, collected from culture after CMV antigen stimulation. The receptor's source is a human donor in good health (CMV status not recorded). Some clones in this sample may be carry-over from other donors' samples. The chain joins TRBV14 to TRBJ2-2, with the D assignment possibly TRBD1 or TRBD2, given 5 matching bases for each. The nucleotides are TGTGCCAGCAGCCTCGGGCAAAGCCATGGGACCGGGGATCTGTTTTTT. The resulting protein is CASSLGQSHGTGDLFF.